This passage covers 5 T cell receptor beta chains from one sample sequenced in a study of blood T cell repertoires in COVID-19 (dated by TCRdb to 2020 to 2022). Library preparation employed the immunoSEQ multiplex PCR assay. TCRdb mirrors the immuneACCESS table, restricted to in-frame sequences. Some clones are absent from its copies; in checked studies, under half trace to an unresolved V gene, and the reason for the others is unknown. The sample has 230,000 or so clones on record, around 85% of them singletons. The top ten clonotypes cover roughly 4.9% of the sample. Sequenced sample: peripheral blood. The receptors derive from a human donor in a cohort sampled during active COVID-19.

The chain has TRBV24-1 and TRBJ1-5; TRBD1 might be the D (6 bases). Trimming removed 4 bases from V and 6 bases from J, with 12 bases in between. From germline, CDR1 is KGHDR and CDR2 SFDVKD. The CDR3 has 14 residues. The CDR3 region is CATSDRGGSQPQHF. The CDR3 nucleotides read TGTGCCACCAGTGACCGAGGGGGTAGTCAGCCCCAGCATTTT.

This clone has more than one count but fewer than ten. The gene calls are TRBV18 and TRBJ2-7; TRBD1 matches 8 bases. V shed 2 bases, J shed 3 bases, and the junction held 3 bases outside the gene matches. This CDR3 comprises 14 residues. The germline gives CDR1 KGHSH, CDR2 LQKENI. DNA for the CDR3: TGTGCCAGCTCACCAACAGGGGGGTACTACGAGCAGTACTTC. Translating it yields CASSPTGGYYEQYF.

This clone was seen once. This chain uses TRBV5-5 with TRBJ1-5, with TRBD1 matching over 7 bases. This CDR3 is 15 amino acids long. Germline V lookup: CDR1 SGHKS, CDR2 YYEKEE (reference sequence). Trimming cost V 4 bases and J 3 bases; bases outside gene matches: 7. CDR3 in amino acids: CASSRRDRSNQPQHF. DNA for the CDR3: TGTGCCAGCAGCAGGAGGGACAGATCCAATCAGCCCCAGCATTTT.

This chain links TRBV10-1 with TRBJ2-1, with D perhaps TRBD2 (5 bases). Germline V gene lookup returns CDR1 WNHNN and CDR2 SYGVQD (reference sequence). The CDR3 loop spans 13 amino acids. V was trimmed by 4 bases and J by 3 bases, leaving 7 bases between them. DNA of the CDR3: TGCGCCAGCAGTGTAACTAGCTACAATGAGCAGTTCTTC. It yields the protein CASSVTSYNEQFF.

This chain connects TRBV10-3 to TRBJ2-7; 9 bases map to TRBD1. The CDR3 totals 15 residues. The germline gives CDR1 ENHRY, CDR2 SYGVKD. V was pared by 8 bases and J by 0 bases, with 8 bases of the junction left unmatched. This chain's CDR3 is CAIWGQGAPSYEQYF. The CDR3 region has the DNA TGTGCCATCTGGGGACAGGGTGCCCCCTCCTACGAGCAGTACTTC.